These 10 T cell receptor beta chains share one sample of origin, sequenced in a study of blood T cells in healthy people across ages. Through a sample-barcoded 5' primer and a J-beta primer mix, a second PCR was run for about 6 to 11 cycles. Via MiXCR, TCRdb re-called the 5' RACE reads, giving one row per CDR3 protein. The table has about 1.6 million distinct CDR3 sequences, roughly 32% seen once; the top ten hold roughly 12%. Sequenced sample: blood. Receptors originate from a woman in her thirties in good health.

This clonotype was seen more than once but under ten times. The chain has TRBV28 and TRBJ2-3; 8 positions agree with TRBD2. The CDR3 contains 16 residues. J was trimmed by 5 bases and V by 5 bases; bases with no gene match: 12. Germline CDR1 is MDHEN and CDR2 is SYDVKM. CDR3 region: CASSTPTAGVGDTQYF. In nucleotides, the CDR3 is TGTGCCAGCAGTACCCCGACAGCGGGAGTTGGAGATACGCAGTATTTT.

This clonotype was counted only a few times. The chain uses TRBV18 and TRBJ2-7, with D tentatively TRBD2 (6 bases). The germline V gene has CDR1 KGHSH and CDR2 LQKENI. There are 16 residues in the CDR3. V was cut by 5 bases and J by 3 bases, with 20 bases left in between. In DNA form, the CDR3 reads TGTGCCAGCTCAGGCCGTCAAACGGGAGTTTTCTACGAGCAGTACTTC. Translated: CASSGRQTGVFYEQYF.

This clonotype has more than one count but fewer than ten. The chain joins TRBV10-3 to TRBJ2-1, with D maybe TRBD2 (6 bases). Germline values: CDR1 ENHRY, CDR2 SYGVKD. The ends were cut back, 4 bases at V and 2 bases at J, with 12 bases in the middle. The CDR3 loop spans 15 amino acids. The CDR3 DNA sequence: TGTGCCATCAGTGGGTCGGGAGCCCCCTACAATGAGCAGTTCTTC. Translated, it gives CAISGSGAPYNEQFF.

A remark on this clonotype: One junction end does not reproduce the germline sequence, and a read error may be involved. This chain joins TRBV20-1 and TRBJ2-4; no clear D gene. Germline-derived CDR1 and CDR2 are DFQATT and SNEGSKA (reference sequence). CDR3 size: 13 residues. In DNA form, the CDR3 reads TGCAGTGCTATGGTGTTAGCCGAAAACATTCAGTACTTC. Translation gives CSAMVLAENIQYF.

This clonotype turned up a few times. The chain couples TRBV5-5 to TRBJ1-1, with TRBD1 as a possible D gene (5 bases). The ends were cut back, 1 base at V and 2 bases at J, with 15 bases in the middle. From germline, CDR1 is SGHKS and CDR2 YYEKEE (reference sequence). The CDR3 length is 16 residues. CDR3 sequence (DNA): TGTGCCAGCAGCTTGCCATCGGGACGGTACAACACTGAAGCTTTCTTT. Translated: CASSLPSGRYNTEAFF. Looking up the rest from reference TRBV5-5 and TRBJ1-1 gives the full variable domain: DAGVTQSPTHLIKTRGQQVTLRCSPISGHKSVSWYQQVLGQGPQFIFQYYEKEERGRGNFPDRFSARQFPNYSSELNVNALLLGDSALYLCASSLPSGRYNTEAFFGQGTRLTVV.

This chain joins TRBV9 and TRBJ2-3; 7 bases agree with TRBD1. This CDR3 is 17 amino acids long. V dropped 0 bases and J dropped 2; count of bases not matched to a gene: 9. Per the germline V gene, CDR1 is SGDLS and CDR2 is YYNGEE. Here the CDR3 DNA reads TGTGCCAGCAGCGTAGGCCGGACAGGACCCCTCACAGATACGCAGTATTTT. As protein: CASSVGRTGPLTDTQYF.

Worth noting for this clonotype: A much larger clone is a single base away; this may be a read error. The genes are TRBV29-1 and TRBJ2-7, with D perhaps TRBD1 (6 bases). Germline V gives CDR1 SQVTM, CDR2 ANQGSEA. This CDR3 contains 11 residues. V lost 2 bases and J lost 9, with 11 bases in between. For the CDR3, the DNA is TGCAGCGTTGAAAAGGGGGTAGTGCAGTACTTC. It yields the protein CSVEKGVVQYF.

The genes are TRBV20-1 and TRBJ2-1, with 13 bases fitting TRBD2. The CDR3 loop spans 18 amino acids. The V gene's germline CDR1 is DFQATT and CDR2 SNEGSKA (reference sequence). Trimming at V came to 3 bases and at J to 0 bases, leaving 8 bases not matched to a gene. DNA for the CDR3: TGCAGTGCTAGCGGACTAGCGGGGGCCCCGAGCTCCTACAATGAGCAGTTCTTC. Its translation: CSASGLAGAPSSYNEQFF.

The chain combines TRBV30 with TRBJ1-1, with D unclear. This CDR3 spans 12 amino acids. Germline V gives CDR1 GTSNPN, CDR2 SVGIG (reference sequence). Trimming removed 1 base from V and 1 base from J, with 4 bases in between. In DNA, the CDR3 is TGTGCCTGGAGTGCAGGGAACACTGAAGCTTTCTTT. Its translation is CAWSAGNTEAFF.

The V and J genes are TRBV30 and TRBJ2-5; 7 bases are a match to TRBD2. Trimming removed 7 bases from V and 8 bases from J; junction bases left unmatched: 13. This CDR3 is 13 amino acids long. CDR1 and CDR2 from the germline V gene are GTSNPN and SVGIG (reference sequence). CDR3 DNA sequence: TGTGCCTTTAAGACTAGCAGGGTATTAACCCAGTACTTC. Encoded protein: CAFKTSRVLTQYF.